This entry lists 17 T cell receptor beta chains sequenced from one sample in a study of shared clonotypes between healthy human individuals (dated by TCRdb to the early 2020s). Library creation used the immunoSEQ multiplex PCR assay. The clones in this table, taken by TCRdb from immuneACCESS, are in-frame only. Not every clone is retained; where verified, under half of the shortfall comes from an unresolved V gene, and the cause of the rest is unknown. A total of a few million clones appear in this sample, over 85% of them only once. Of the sample, approximately 1.6% falls within the top ten clones. CD8 naive samples were obtained by positive selection for CCR7 among CD45RO-negative cells, yielding a CD45RA+CCR7+ population from which TemRA cells were excluded. Sequencing was carried out using naive CD8+ T cells from PBMCs. What this sample's cell subset or site label stands for: CD45RA+CCR7+. These receptors came from a man aged 18-30 years in good health. Some clones in this sample may be carry-over from other donors' samples.

In regard to this clone: Other DNA sequences from this sample encode an identical CDR3 as well. This sequence joins TRBV9 and TRBJ2-1; 7 positions match TRBD2. Losses at the gene ends were 0 bases for V and 2 bases for J; bases not matched to a gene: 2. Germline loops: CDR1 SGDLS, CDR2 YYNGEE. The CDR3 is 15 amino acids. The CDR3 region has the DNA TGTGCCAGCAGCGTAGGCGGGGGACCCTACAATGAGCAGTTCTTC. Translating gives CASSVGGGPYNEQFF.

This sequence joins TRBV7-9 and TRBJ2-3; perhaps TRBD2 as D (6 bases). The ends were cut back, 6 bases at V and 1 base at J, with 14 bases in the middle. The V gene's germline CDR1 is SEHNR and CDR2 FQNEAQ (reference sequence). This CDR3 is built from 15 residues. In DNA form, the CDR3 reads TGTGCCAGCAGTTCCCGATCTAGCGGCACAGATACGCAGTATTTT. Translated: CASSSRSSGTDTQYF.

The chain joins TRBV5-4 to TRBJ2-3, with TRBD2 identical over 9 bases. Germline values: CDR1 SGHNT, CDR2 YYREEE (reference sequence). The V and J ends lost 0 bases and 9 bases, in that order; junction bases with no gene match: 5. The CDR3 sequence is 14 residues long. Written as DNA, the CDR3 is TGTGCCAGCAGCTTGGCGTTTGCGGGGGGGACGCAGTATTTT. Translated, it gives CASSLAFAGGTQYF.

The chain has TRBV13 and TRBJ2-1; TRBD2 matches 11 bases. CDR3 length equals 16 residues. Germline CDR1 and CDR2: PRHDT and FYEKMQ (reference sequence). The J segment lost 8 bases and the V segment lost 6 bases, leaving 12 bases of the junction unmatched. CDR3 DNA: TGTGCCAGCAGACCCAGGACGGGACTAGCGGCATATGAGCAGTTCTTC. Protein sequence: CASRPRTGLAAYEQFF.

The V gene is TRBV7-9, the J gene TRBJ2-7; tentative D call: TRBD1 (6 bases). Germline V lookup: CDR1 SEHNR, CDR2 FQNEAQ (reference sequence). Trimming removed 5 bases from V and 0 bases from J, with 14 bases in between. The CDR3 is 15 residues long. The CDR3 protein is CASSPEQGNSYEQYF. For the CDR3, the DNA is TGTGCCAGCAGCCCAGAACAGGGAAACTCCTACGAGCAGTACTTC.

In this sample, this clone turned up once. One end of the junction does not line up with germline, which may come from a read error. This chain uses TRBV10-1 with TRBJ2-4; the D is unclear. The CDR3 has 14 amino acids. Germline values: CDR1 WNHNN, CDR2 SYGVQD (reference sequence). In DNA form, the CDR3 reads TGCGCCAGCAGTCCCGCGCTCTCCAAGAACATTCAGTACTTC. This translates into CASSPALSKNIQYF.

The rearrangement joins TRBV2 to TRBJ2-3; D is perhaps TRBD2 (6 bases). Germline V gives CDR1 SNHLY, CDR2 FYNNEI. The V end was cut by 7 bases, the J end by 5 bases, with 13 bases between. The CDR3 spans 13 residues. Written as DNA, the CDR3 is TGTGCCAGCATATCGGGGGTTATAGATACGCAGTATTTT. Encoded protein: CASISGVIDTQYF.

V usage is TRBV29-1 and J usage is TRBJ1-1; D gene unclear. V shed 7 bases and J shed 7 bases, with 19 bases lying between them. The CDR3 spans 13 residues. Germline assignment: CDR1 SQVTM and CDR2 ANQGSEA. The DNA of the CDR3 is TGCAGCGCCCCAGGAGGGCCTTCAGGTGAAGCTTTCTTT. Protein sequence: CSAPGGPSGEAFF.

V gene TRBV6-1 combines with J gene TRBJ2-3, with TRBD2 identical over 7 bases. This CDR3 has 19 residues. The V gene's germline CDR1 is MNHNS and CDR2 SASEGT. V shed 3 bases, J shed 0 bases, and the junction held 15 bases outside the gene matches. The CDR3 loop reads CASSDKRSGLGGSTDTQYF. CDR3 nucleotide sequence: TGTGCCAGCAGTGATAAACGGTCCGGTCTGGGAGGGAGCACAGATACGCAGTATTTT.

This chain uses TRBV13 with TRBJ1-1, with 10 bases that match TRBD1. V lost 5 bases, J lost 0 bases, and 15 bases stayed unmatched. The germline gives CDR1 PRHDT, CDR2 FYEKMQ (reference sequence). This CDR3 contains 19 residues. CDR3 DNA sequence: TGTGCCAGCAGCCCTTTAATCCGGGACAGGGGCCAGATGAACACTGAAGCTTTCTTT. Translating gives CASSPLIRDRGQMNTEAFF.

The rearrangement uses TRBV5-8 and TRBJ2-7; D not certain. The germline gives CDR1 SGHTS, CDR2 YDEGEE. V gave up 9 bases and J gave up 7 bases, with 14 bases separating them. This CDR3 comprises 11 residues. The CDR3 region has the DNA TGTGCCACTGTGCAGCCCTGGGAGCAGTACTTC. This encodes CATVQPWEQYF.

This clone has just a few counts. The chain has TRBV25-1 and TRBJ1-1; no clear D gene. Germline CDR1 is MGHDK and CDR2 is SYGVNS. There are 9 residues in the CDR3. V lost 5 bases and J 10 bases, leaving 5 bases between the germline ends. CDR3 sequence: CASSWIAFF. The CDR3 DNA reads as TGTGCCAGCAGTTGGATAGCTTTCTTT.

V usage is TRBV28 and J usage is TRBJ2-7; tentatively, D is TRBD1 (5 bases). The CDR3 covers 14 residues. With 7 bases removed from V and 0 bases from J, the gap between germline ends came to 13 bases. From germline, CDR1 is MDHEN and CDR2 SYDVKM. Written as DNA, the CDR3 is TGTGCCAGCAAGGGGCCTCACGCCTCCTACGAGCAGTACTTC. Encoded protein: CASKGPHASYEQYF.

For this clone: Other DNA sequences in the same sample also yield this CDR3. The chain has TRBV4-3 and TRBJ2-1, with 8 nucleotides matching TRBD2. The germline CDR1 and CDR2 sequences are LGHNA and YSLEER. This CDR3 spans 16 amino acids. V was pared by 1 base and J by 0 bases, with 2 bases of the junction left unmatched. CDR3 sequence (DNA): TGCGCCAGCAGCCAAGTAAGCGGGAGCTCCTACAATGAGCAGTTCTTC. Amino acid sequence: CASSQVSGSSYNEQFF.

Notes on this clone: The same CDR3 is also encoded by other DNA sequences in this sample. The chain carries TRBV13 and TRBJ1-1; D gene unclear. The germline V gene encodes CDR1 PRHDT and CDR2 FYEKMQ (reference sequence). V gave up 1 base and J gave up 1 base, with 7 bases separating them. The CDR3 covers 14 residues. The CDR3 bases are TGTGCCAGCAGCTTAGTACGGGAGAACACTGAAGCTTTCTTT. Translating gives CASSLVRENTEAFF. The full variable domain, completed using reference TRBV13 and TRBJ1-1, is AAGVIQSPRHLIKEKRETATLKCYPIPRHDTVYWYQQGPGQDPQFLISFYEKMQSDKGSIPDRFSAQQFSDYHSELNMSSLELGDSALYFCASSLVRENTEAFFGQGTRLTVV.

The chain joins TRBV28 to TRBJ2-5; D may correspond to TRBD1 or TRBD2 (5 bases each). This CDR3 spans 13 amino acids. V gave up 7 bases and J gave up 5 bases, with 14 bases separating them. The germline gives CDR1 MDHEN, CDR2 SYDVKM. In nucleotides, the CDR3 is TGTGCCAGCAAGGACACCCGGAGGGAGACCCAGTACTTC. It is translated as CASKDTRRETQYF.

The chain links TRBV28 to TRBJ2-5; no definite D call. The CDR3 contains 16 residues. Germline loops: CDR1 MDHEN, CDR2 SYDVKM. Trimming removed 2 bases at V and 3 bases at J, with 16 bases between. This CDR3 reads CASSLPASAAEETQYF. CDR3 nucleotide sequence: TGTGCCAGCAGTTTACCGGCCAGCGCGGCCGAAGAGACCCAGTACTTC.